Following are 14 T cell receptor beta chains from one sample sequenced in a study of CD8 T cells in Susac syndrome. The RNA, about 0.45 to 1 ug, was put through reverse transcription using random hexamers. MiXCR, applied by TCRdb to the immunoSEQ multiplex PCR reads, yields one record per CDR3 protein. The data contain 100,000 to 150,000 distinct CDR3 sequences, 85% to 95% of them singletons. The sequenced sample consisted of CD4+ T cells from PBMCs. These receptors were obtained from a human donor with multiple sclerosis.

The chain employs TRBV28 and TRBJ2-5; D not certain. Trimming removed 6 bases from V and 3 bases from J, with 5 bases in between. Germline V lookup: CDR1 MDHEN, CDR2 SYDVKM. The CDR3 has 11 residues. In DNA, the CDR3 is TGTGCCAGCAGAACAGAAGAGACCCAGTACTTC. It codes for CASRTEETQYF.

This chain joins TRBV3-1 and TRBJ2-1; tentatively, D is TRBD2 (6 bases). Between the trimmed V and J ends, which lost 3 bases and 9 bases, there was a span of 9 bases. The CDR3 is 12 residues long. Germline CDR1 is LGHDT and CDR2 is YNNKEL (reference sequence). CDR3 bases: TGTGCCAGCAGCCATAACGGGGGTGAGCAGTTCTTC. It encodes CASSHNGGEQFF.

J is TRBJ2-1 and V is TRBV24-1; 9 bases are shared with TRBD2. Trimming at V came to 9 bases and at J to 4 bases, leaving 9 bases not matched to a gene. The V gene's germline CDR1 is KGHDR and CDR2 SFDVKD. The CDR3 is made up of 15 amino acids. This CDR3 reads CATGGKRGDYNEQFF. The DNA for the CDR3 is TGTGCCACCGGTGGGAAGCGGGGGGATTACAATGAGCAGTTCTTC.

The chain combines TRBV4-1 with TRBJ2-1; D perhaps matches TRBD1 (5 bases). V lost 4 bases to trimming and J lost 0 bases, with 16 bases between them. The germline gives CDR1 MGHRA, CDR2 YSYEKL. CDR3 length equals 17 residues. The CDR3 nucleotides are TGCGCCAGCAGCCTAAGGGGAACGGAAAGCTCCTACAATGAGCAGTTCTTC. Its protein product is CASSLRGTESSYNEQFF.

The chain couples TRBV4-1 to TRBJ2-3; the match to TRBD2 covers 12 bases. The germline CDR1 and CDR2 sequences are MGHRA and YSYEKL. V shed 4 bases and J 6 bases; nucleotides not matched to a gene: 11. The CDR3 is made up of 17 amino acids. As DNA, the CDR3 is TGCGCCAGCAGCCTCAATCAACTAGCGGGGGGAGGGGATACGCAGTATTTT. This encodes CASSLNQLAGGGDTQYF.

The chain couples TRBV3-1 to TRBJ2-6; no definite D call. Germline CDR1 reads LGHDT; CDR2 reads YNNKEL (reference sequence). The CDR3 sequence is 14 residues long. Trimming left V 8 bases short and J 0 bases short, with 8 bases between. DNA of the CDR3: TGTGCCAGCCTCCAGAGCTCTGGGGCCAACGTCCTGACTTTC. Residues: CASLQSSGANVLTF.

The chain joins TRBV30 to TRBJ1-2, with no clear D. This CDR3 has 13 residues. V was clipped by 0 bases and J by 0 bases, with 5 bases between them. CDR1 and CDR2 from the germline V gene are GTSNPN and SVGIG (reference sequence). The CDR3 nucleotides read TGTGCCTGGAGTGTATCCGCTAACTATGGCTACACCTTC. It yields the protein CAWSVSANYGYTF.

In its sample, this clonotype was seen once. The chain recombines TRBV12-3 or TRBV12-4 with TRBJ2-4; 8 positions match TRBD1. Unmatched junction bases numbered 7, after V lost 5 bases and J lost 1 base. This CDR3 is 16 amino acids long. CDR3 amino acids: CASSPDRERAKNIQYF. The CDR3, as DNA: TGTGCCAGCAGTCCGGACAGGGAGCGTGCCAAAAACATTCAGTACTTC.

This rearrangement joins TRBV9 to TRBJ2-1; D tentatively reads TRBD1 or TRBD2 (5 bases each). Looked up from germline, CDR1 is SGDLS and CDR2 is YYNGEE. The CDR3 length is 15 residues. The V gene lost 0 bases and the J gene lost 9 bases, with 16 bases spanning the gap. The CDR3 nucleotides read TGTGCCAGCAGCGTAGAGATGGTGGGGGTGGGTGAGCAGTTCTTC. This encodes CASSVEMVGVGEQFF.

The genes are TRBV29-1 and TRBJ2-6; no firm D call. Looked up from germline, CDR1 is SQVTM and CDR2 is ANQGSEA. The CDR3 has 13 residues. Trimming removed 5 bases at V and 0 bases at J, with 5 bases between. CDR3 sequence (DNA): TGCAGCGTTAAGAACTCTGGGGCCAACGTCCTGACTTTC. This encodes CSVKNSGANVLTF.

This chain connects TRBV18 to TRBJ2-7, with TRBD1 as a possible D gene (6 bases). CDR3 size: 14 residues. Germline V gene sequence: CDR1 KGHSH, CDR2 LQKENI. V was trimmed by 5 bases and J by 6 bases, leaving 17 bases between them. CDR3 sequence: CASSSNREVGEQYF. The CDR3, as DNA: TGTGCCAGCTCAAGTAACAGGGAAGTAGGCGAGCAGTACTTC.

V and J are TRBV6-2 or TRBV6-3 and TRBJ1-1; D possibly corresponds to TRBD1 (5 bases). The CDR3 is made up of 17 amino acids. V lost 2 bases and J lost 3, with 19 bases in between. CDR1 is MNHEY and CDR2 is SVGEGT in the germline V gene. For the CDR3, the DNA is TGTGCCAGCAGTTACAGTCGGGGACGCGGGTTGGACACTGAAGCTTTCTTT. Its protein product is CASSYSRGRGLDTEAFF.

The chain employs TRBV7-2 and TRBJ2-5, with D possibly TRBD2 on 5 matching bases. V was trimmed by 5 bases and J by 5 bases, leaving 15 bases between them. The CDR3 spans 14 residues. Germline V CDR1 and CDR2: SGHTA, FQGNSA. CDR3 coding DNA: TGTGCCAGCAGCCCTACCTCGGGGTCGGAGACCCAGTACTTC. Its translation is CASSPTSGSETQYF.

The chain has TRBV20-1 and TRBJ2-2, with TRBD1 identical over 7 bases. V gave up 4 bases and J gave up 5 bases; unmatched junction bases: 7. The CDR3 totals 14 residues. Germline V gives CDR1 DFQATT, CDR2 SNEGSKA (reference sequence). DNA for the CDR3: TGCAGTGCTAACCCTACAGGGGTAACCGGGGAGCTGTTTTTT. Its translation is CSANPTGVTGELFF.